The 11 T cell receptor beta chains listed next were all sequenced from one sample in a study of cytomegalovirus exposure and HLA in healthy donors (dated by TCRdb to about 2017). Library preparation employed the immunoSEQ multiplex PCR assay. The multiplex PCR relied on a mix of 60 forward primers for TCR Vbeta segments and 13 reverse primers for TCR Jbeta segments. TCRdb re-hosts the immuneACCESS table, in-frame sequences only. Its copies lack some clones; in the studies checked, an unresolved V gene accounts for under half of them, and the cause for the rest is not known. The table for this sample lists roughly 77,000 clones; 60% to 80% of them were counted only once. About 12% of the sample is in the top ten clones. Sequenced: PBMCs. Receptors originate from a woman between 40 and 55 years old in good health and CMV-seropositive.

This clone was recorded a few times. V and J are TRBV29-1 and TRBJ2-3; TRBD2 agrees at 7 bases. This CDR3 is 13 amino acids long. The V gene's germline CDR1 is SQVTM and CDR2 ANQGSEA. V gave up 7 bases and J gave up 3 bases; unmatched junction bases: 7. CDR3 nucleotides: TGCAGCGCCGGGGTGGGGGGGACAGATACGCAGTATTTT. Its protein product is CSAGVGGTDTQYF.

Here the CDR3 reads CASSSQGIYGYTF. CDR3 bases: TGTGCCAGCAGCTCACAGGGAATCTATGGCTACACCTTC. The J gene is TRBJ1-2, the V gene TRBV9, with D possibly TRBD1 on 6 matching bases. Trimming shortened V by 4 bases and J by 4 bases, and 11 bases separated the two germline ends. This CDR3 has 13 residues. CDR1 is SGDLS, CDR2 YYNGEE, per germline.

The rearrangement joins TRBV2 to TRBJ1-1; D is undetermined. Germline assignment: CDR1 SNHLY and CDR2 FYNNEI. V lost 7 bases and J lost 3, with 9 bases in between. There are 12 residues in the CDR3. The CDR3 sequence: CASTYGDTEAFF. The CDR3 DNA reads TGTGCCAGCACTTACGGGGACACTGAAGCTTTCTTT.

This chain links TRBV6-6 with TRBJ1-4; perhaps TRBD1 as D (6 bases). This CDR3 contains 16 residues. Trimming cost V 2 bases and J 0 bases, with 10 bases left between them. Looked up from germline, CDR1 is MNHNY and CDR2 is SVGAGI (reference sequence). CDR3 sequence (DNA): TGTGCCAGCAGTTACCAGGACAGAACAACTAATGAAAAACTGTTTTTT. This translates into CASSYQDRTTNEKLFF.

This rearrangement joins TRBV2 to TRBJ1-2; D unresolved. Germline V lookup: CDR1 SNHLY, CDR2 FYNNEI. The CDR3 runs 13 residues. V was shortened by 7 bases and J by 4 bases, with 13 bases between the two germline ends. In nucleotides, the CDR3 is TGTGCCAGCAAGGGAGGTTGGGTCTATGGCTACACCTTC. This gives the protein CASKGGWVYGYTF.

This clone was seen once. The chain couples TRBV23-1 to TRBJ2-7; 9 nucleotides align to TRBD1. TRBV23-1 is classed as an ORF, of uncertain function. The J segment lost 3 bases and the V segment lost 0 bases, leaving 6 bases of the junction unmatched. The CDR3 totals 16 residues. CDR3 residues: CASSQSGDREIYEQYF. For the CDR3, the DNA is TGCGCCAGCAGTCAATCAGGGGACAGGGAGATCTACGAGCAGTACTTC.

The chain recombines TRBV28 with TRBJ2-7; D ambiguous. V lost 5 bases to trimming and J lost 4 bases, with 12 bases between them. Germline CDR1 reads MDHEN; CDR2 reads SYDVKM. CDR3 length: 13 amino acids. The chain's CDR3 is CASSTQVPYEQYF. The CDR3 DNA follows: TGTGCCAGCAGTACGCAGGTCCCGTACGAGCAGTACTTC.

The chain has TRBV14 and TRBJ1-6, with TRBD1 matching 8 bases. The CDR3 is 15 amino acids. Germline CDR1 is SGHDN and CDR2 is FVKESK. V lost 4 bases and J lost 5; bases outside the gene matches: 4. The CDR3 spells CASSRNRGNNSPLHF. The DNA of the CDR3 is TGTGCCAGCAGCCGAAACAGGGGGAATAATTCACCCCTCCACTTT.

Worth noting for this clone: This CDR3 is also generated by other DNA sequences in the sample. This sequence joins TRBV5-1 and TRBJ1-2; 9 bases are shared with TRBD1. CDR1 is SGHRS, CDR2 YFSETQ, per germline. V lost 3 bases, J lost 4 bases, and 4 bases stayed unmatched. The CDR3 totals 14 residues. The CDR3 loop reads CASSSTGGSYGYTF. The CDR3 nucleotides are TGCGCCAGCAGCTCGACAGGGGGATCCTATGGCTACACCTTC.

The rearrangement joins TRBV5-6 to TRBJ1-5, with a weak D call TRBD1 (6 bases). V gave up 7 bases and J gave up 0 bases, with 14 bases separating them. This CDR3 comprises 15 residues. Germline lookup yields CDR1 SGHDT and CDR2 YYEEEE. The CDR3 sequence: CASRRTDYSNQPQHF. CDR3 sequence (DNA): TGTGCCAGCCGCCGGACAGACTATAGCAATCAGCCCCAGCATTTT.

The chain couples TRBV5-8 to TRBJ2-7, with 7 bases that match TRBD2. The CDR3 contains 13 residues. The V gene's germline CDR1 is SGHTS and CDR2 YDEGEE. V was clipped by 1 base and J by 6 bases; unmatched bases: 4. CDR3 in amino acids: CASSLSGDSEQYF. The CDR3 region has the DNA TGTGCCAGCAGCTTGAGCGGGGACTCCGAGCAGTACTTC.